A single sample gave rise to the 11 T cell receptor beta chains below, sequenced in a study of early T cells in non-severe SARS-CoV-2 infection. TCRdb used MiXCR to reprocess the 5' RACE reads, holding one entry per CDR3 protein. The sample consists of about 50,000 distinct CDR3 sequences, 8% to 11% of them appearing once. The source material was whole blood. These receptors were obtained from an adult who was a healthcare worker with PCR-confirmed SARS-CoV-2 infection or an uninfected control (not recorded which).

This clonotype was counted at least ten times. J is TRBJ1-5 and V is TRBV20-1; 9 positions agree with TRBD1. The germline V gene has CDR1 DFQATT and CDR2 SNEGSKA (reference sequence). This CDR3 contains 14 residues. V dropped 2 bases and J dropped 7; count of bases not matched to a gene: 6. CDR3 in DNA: TGCAGTGCTAGACCGGACAGGGGCTCCCAGCCCCAGCATTTT. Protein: CSARPDRGSQPQHF.

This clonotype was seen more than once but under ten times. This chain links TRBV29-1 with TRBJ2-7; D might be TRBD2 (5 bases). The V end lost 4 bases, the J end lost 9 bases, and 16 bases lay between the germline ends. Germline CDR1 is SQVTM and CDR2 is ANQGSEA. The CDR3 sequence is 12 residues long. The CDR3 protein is CSVAFGYGGQYF. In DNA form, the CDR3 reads TGCAGCGTTGCATTTGGGTACGGAGGGCAGTACTTC.

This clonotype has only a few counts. Here the CDR3 reads CSVEGTTDTQYF. The CDR3 region has the DNA TGCAGCGTGGAGGGGACCACAGATACGCAGTATTTT. The chain uses TRBV29-1 and TRBJ2-3, with D tentatively TRBD2 (6 bases). V lost 6 bases and J 2 bases, leaving 9 bases between the germline ends. The CDR3 extends over 12 amino acids. Germline values: CDR1 SQVTM, CDR2 ANQGSEA.

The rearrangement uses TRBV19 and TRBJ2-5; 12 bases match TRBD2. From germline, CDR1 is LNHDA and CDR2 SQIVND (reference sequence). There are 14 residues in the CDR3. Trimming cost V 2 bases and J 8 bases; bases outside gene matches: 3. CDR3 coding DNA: TGTGCCAGTAGTATAAGCGGACTAGCGGGAACCCAGTACTTC. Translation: CASSISGLAGTQYF. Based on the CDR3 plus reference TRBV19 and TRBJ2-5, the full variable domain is DGGITQSPKYLFRKEGQNVTLSCEQNLNHDAMYWYRQDPGQGLRLIYYSQIVNDFQKGDIAEGYSVSREKKESFPLTVTSAQKNPTAFYLCASSISGLAGTQYFGPGTRLLVL.

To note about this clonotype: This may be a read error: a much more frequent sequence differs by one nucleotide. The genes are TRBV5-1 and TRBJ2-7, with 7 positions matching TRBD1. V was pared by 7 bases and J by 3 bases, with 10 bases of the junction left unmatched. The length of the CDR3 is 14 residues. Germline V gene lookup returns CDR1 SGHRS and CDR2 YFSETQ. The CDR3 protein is CASGIDRALYEQYF. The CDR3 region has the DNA TGCGCCAGCGGCATAGACAGGGCCCTCTACGAGCAGTACTTC.

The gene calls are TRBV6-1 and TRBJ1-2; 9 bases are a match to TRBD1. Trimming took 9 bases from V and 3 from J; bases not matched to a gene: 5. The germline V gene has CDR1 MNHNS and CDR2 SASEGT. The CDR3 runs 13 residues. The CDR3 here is CASDRDRDYGYTF. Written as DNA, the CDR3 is TGTGCCAGTGATCGGGACAGGGACTATGGCTACACCTTC.

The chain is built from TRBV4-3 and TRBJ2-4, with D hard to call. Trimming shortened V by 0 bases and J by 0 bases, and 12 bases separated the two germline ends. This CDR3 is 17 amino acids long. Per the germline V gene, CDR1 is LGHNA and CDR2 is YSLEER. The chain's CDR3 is CASSQDWAGIAKNIQYF. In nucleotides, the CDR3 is TGCGCCAGCAGCCAAGACTGGGCAGGAATAGCCAAAAACATTCAGTACTTC.

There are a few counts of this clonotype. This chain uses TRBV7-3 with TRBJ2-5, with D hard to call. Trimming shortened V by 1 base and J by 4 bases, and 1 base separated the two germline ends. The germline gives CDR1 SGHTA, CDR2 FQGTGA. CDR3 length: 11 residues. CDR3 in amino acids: CASSLIETQYF. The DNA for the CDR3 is TGTGCCAGCAGCTTAATAGAGACCCAGTACTTC.

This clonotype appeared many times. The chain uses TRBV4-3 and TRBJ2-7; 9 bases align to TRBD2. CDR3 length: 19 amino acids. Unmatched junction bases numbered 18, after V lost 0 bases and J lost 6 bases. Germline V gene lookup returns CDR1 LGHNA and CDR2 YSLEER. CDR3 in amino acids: CASSQERLAGRVWAFEQYF. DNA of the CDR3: TGCGCCAGCAGCCAAGAAAGGCTAGCGGGACGAGTCTGGGCTTTCGAGCAGTACTTC.

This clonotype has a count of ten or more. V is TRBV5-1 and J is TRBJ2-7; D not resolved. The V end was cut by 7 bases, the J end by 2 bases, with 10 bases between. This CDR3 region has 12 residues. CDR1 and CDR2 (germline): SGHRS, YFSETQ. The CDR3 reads CASWDSPYEQYF. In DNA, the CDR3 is TGCGCCAGCTGGGATAGCCCCTACGAGCAGTACTTC.

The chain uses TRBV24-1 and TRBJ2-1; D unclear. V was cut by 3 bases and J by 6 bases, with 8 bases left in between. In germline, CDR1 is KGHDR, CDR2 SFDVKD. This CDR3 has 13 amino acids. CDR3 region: CATSDGTFNEQFF. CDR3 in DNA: TGTGCCACCAGTGATGGTACTTTCAATGAGCAGTTCTTC.